This entry features one TCR beta chain sequence. V lost 4 bases and J lost 4, with 17 bases in between. The CDR3 is made up of 15 amino acids. Germline V gene data show CDR1 as SGHNT and CDR2 as YYREEE (reference sequence). The data derive from a study of control samples from healthy donors and cancer patients. Libraries were prepared by immunoSEQ multiplex PCR; TCRdb keeps only in-frame clonotypes and omits some of them. The sample carries 150,000 to 200,000 clones, approximately 94% recorded once. The source is a man aged 30 to 45 in good health. Material for sequencing was blood. The chain employs TRBV5-4 and TRBJ1-2; possibly TRBD1 for D (5 bases). Here the CDR3 reads CASSPEKQGSYGYTF. For the CDR3, the DNA is TGTGCCAGCAGCCCAGAGAAGCAGGGATCCTATGGCTACACCTTC.